These 26 T cell receptor beta chains were all obtained from the same sample, sequenced in a study of T cell changes during pregnancy in multiple sclerosis. Here immunoSEQ multiplex PCR was the method, and the copy in TCRdb shows in-frame clones only, minus some. This table has 93,000 or so clones, around 93% appearing once. The sequenced sample was peripheral blood, obtained before pregnancy. The receptors shown here come from a female donor with multiple sclerosis, enrolled in a pregnancy study.

This clone was observed once. The chain couples TRBV7-9 to TRBJ1-1; 7 nucleotides align to TRBD1. Germline CDR1 SEHNR, CDR2 FQNEAQ (reference sequence). The trim removed 1 base at V and 10 bases at J, leaving 3 bases unmatched. This CDR3 has 12 amino acids. The CDR3 reads CASSLEAGGAFF. The CDR3 DNA is TGTGCCAGCAGCTTAGAGGCAGGGGGAGCTTTCTTT.

In its sample, this clone was seen once. V is TRBV7-8 and J is TRBJ2-1; D possibly corresponds to TRBD2 (5 bases). Germline V gene data show CDR1 as SGHVS and CDR2 as FQNEAQ. The CDR3 loop spans 13 amino acids. Trimming pared 2 bases from V and 10 bases from J, leaving 12 bases between. The CDR3 coding sequence is TGTGCCAGCAGCTTACTGCCAGGCGGGGAGCAGTTCTTC. Translated, it gives CASSLLPGGEQFF.

The rearrangement links TRBV5-4 to TRBJ2-1, with D perhaps matching TRBD2 (7 bases). Per germline, CDR1 SGHNT and CDR2 YYREEE (reference sequence). This CDR3 comprises 12 residues. Trimming stripped 4 bases from V and 9 bases from J, with 11 bases between. The CDR3 DNA reads TGTGCCAGCAGCCTTGGGGGGGCTGAGCAGTTCTTC. This sequence encodes CASSLGGAEQFF.

This chain joins TRBV7-8 and TRBJ2-7; the D gene is possibly TRBD1 (7 bases). The V gene lost 4 bases and the J gene lost 11 bases, with 18 bases spanning the gap. The CDR3 sequence is 13 residues long. CDR1 is SGHVS, CDR2 FQNEAQ, per germline. For the CDR3, the DNA is TGTGCCAGCAGCTCCCGACAGGGAGGAGTGGAGTACTTC. It codes for CASSSRQGGVEYF.

The rearrangement links TRBV5-4 to TRBJ2-1; D is possibly TRBD2 (6 bases). Germline V gene sequence: CDR1 SGHNT, CDR2 YYREEE (reference sequence). The CDR3 extends over 16 amino acids. Between the trimmed V and J ends, which lost 0 bases and 4 bases, there was a span of 14 bases. CDR3 protein: CASSLGGGREYNEQFF. The CDR3 region has the DNA TGTGCCAGCAGCTTGGGTGGCGGGCGGGAATACAATGAGCAGTTCTTC.

V gene TRBV14 combines with J gene TRBJ2-3, with 8 nucleotides matching TRBD1. Germline CDR1 is SGHDN and CDR2 is FVKESK. V shed 1 base and J 1 base; nucleotides not matched to a gene: 1. The CDR3 loop spans 15 amino acids. The CDR3 loop is CASSQAGQGTDTQYF. As DNA, the CDR3 is TGTGCCAGCAGCCAAGCGGGACAGGGCACAGATACGCAGTATTTT.

V and J are TRBV7-6 and TRBJ2-2; D ambiguous. The CDR3 is 16 residues long. Trimming left V 4 bases short and J 6 bases short, with 18 bases between. Germline V gene sequence: CDR1 SGHVS, CDR2 FNYEAQ. The DNA of the CDR3 is TGTGCCAGCAGCTCTACCCCCTTTTTGAGTTCCGGGGAGCTGTTTTTT. This codes for CASSSTPFLSSGELFF.

The genes are TRBV9 and TRBJ2-7; TRBD2 matches at 13 bases. Trimming removed 4 bases from V and 5 bases from J; junction bases left unmatched: 15. The CDR3 contains 18 residues. Germline lookup yields CDR1 SGDLS and CDR2 YYNGEE. The CDR3 nucleotides read TGTGCCAGCAGCAACGGACTAGCGGGAGCGAGACGGAAAGACGAGCAGTACTTC. It yields the protein CASSNGLAGARRKDEQYF.

The V call is TRBV28, the J call TRBJ2-3, with 8 nucleotides matching TRBD2. V was clipped by 5 bases and J by 3 bases; unmatched bases: 7. This CDR3 spans 15 amino acids. Germline CDR1 is MDHEN and CDR2 is SYDVKM. Here the CDR3 DNA reads TGTGCCAGCAGTCCGCGGGGGGCGCGGACAGATACGCAGTATTTT. It yields the protein CASSPRGARTDTQYF.

This chain connects TRBV19 to TRBJ2-4, with D possibly TRBD1 on 6 matching bases. V was clipped by 4 bases and J by 3 bases, with 16 bases between them. The germline gives CDR1 LNHDA, CDR2 SQIVND (reference sequence). The CDR3 spans 16 residues. CDR3 amino acids: CASSKARGAGKNIQYF. DNA for the CDR3: TGTGCCAGTAGTAAAGCCAGGGGTGCGGGCAAAAACATTCAGTACTTC.

The CDR3 spells CASGSYPRGRDGGGKTNQPQHF. As DNA, the CDR3 is TGTGCTAGTGGTTCCTATCCCCGTGGGAGGGACGGGGGGGGGAAAACGAATCAGCCCCAGCATTTT. V and J are TRBV12-5 and TRBJ1-5; D perhaps matches TRBD1 (5 bases). CDR3 length equals 22 residues. Germline CDR1 is LGHNT and CDR2 is FRNRAP. Trimming took 4 bases from V and 4 from J, leaving 35 bases between them.

The chain uses TRBV10-1 and TRBJ2-5, with TRBD2 identical over 7 bases. The V gene's germline CDR1 is WNHNN and CDR2 SYGVQD (reference sequence). The CDR3 spans 15 residues. J lost 4 bases, V lost 0 bases, and 5 bases had no gene match. CDR3 in DNA: TGCGCCAGCAGTGAGTCGGCTAGCGGCCCAGAGACCCAGTACTTC. This translates into CASSESASGPETQYF.

This rearrangement joins TRBV4-1 to TRBJ2-7; perhaps TRBD2 as D (6 bases). V lost 6 bases and J 5 bases, leaving 14 bases between the germline ends. The CDR3 contains 13 residues. The germline V gene encodes CDR1 MGHRA and CDR2 YSYEKL. CDR3 nucleotide sequence: TGCGCCAGCAGTGAAAGCCCGGGGGACGAGCAGTACTTC. Protein product: CASSESPGDEQYF.

This chain uses TRBV10-3 with TRBJ2-1, with D possibly matching TRBD2 (5 bases). Between the trimmed V and J ends, which lost 2 bases and 0 bases, there was a span of 14 bases. This CDR3 region has 17 residues. The germline V gene encodes CDR1 ENHRY and CDR2 SYGVKD. As DNA, the CDR3 is TGTGCCATCAGTGAGACAAAAGCGGCGAGCTCCTACAATGAGCAGTTCTTC. Translation gives CAISETKAASSYNEQFF.

The V call is TRBV6-5, the J call TRBJ1-1, with a tentative D call TRBD1 (6 bases). This CDR3 spans 13 amino acids. Trimming shortened V by 2 bases and J by 5 bases, and 9 bases separated the two germline ends. Germline V gives CDR1 MNHEY, CDR2 SVGAGI. The DNA of the CDR3 is TGTGCCAGCAGTTACAAAGGGGGTACTGAAGCTTTCTTT. Translated, it gives CASSYKGGTEAFF.

The genes are TRBV6-1 and TRBJ2-1, with 12 bases that match TRBD2. Germline V gene data show CDR1 as MNHNS and CDR2 as SASEGT. The trim removed 2 bases at V and 9 bases at J, leaving 5 bases unmatched. CDR3 length: 15 amino acids. The CDR3 here is CASSELAGGGGEQFF. In DNA, the CDR3 is TGTGCCAGCAGTGAACTAGCGGGAGGGGGGGGTGAGCAGTTCTTC.

This chain uses TRBV5-4 with TRBJ2-5, with D possibly being TRBD2 (6 bases). Germline CDR1 is SGHNT and CDR2 is YYREEE (reference sequence). The V and J ends lost 2 bases and 5 bases respectively, with 19 bases between them. This CDR3 comprises 16 residues. The CDR3 loop reads CASSFKLGGLGETQYF. CDR3 nucleotide sequence: TGTGCCAGCAGCTTTAAACTGGGGGGTTTAGGTGAGACCCAGTACTTC.

This clone was observed a handful of times. The rearrangement uses TRBV5-1 and TRBJ2-7; 9 bases map to TRBD2. V was pared by 3 bases and J by 1 base, with 5 bases of the junction left unmatched. From germline, CDR1 is SGHRS and CDR2 YFSETQ. The length of the CDR3 is 15 residues. The DNA for the CDR3 is TGCGCCAGCAGCTCAATTAGCGGGAGTTCCTACGAGCAGTACTTC. It codes for CASSSISGSSYEQYF.

The chain links TRBV7-3 to TRBJ2-3, with a possible D match to TRBD1 (6 bases). Deletions cut 4 bases from V and 4 bases from J, with 9 bases between. Germline loops: CDR1 SGHTA, CDR2 FQGTGA. The length of the CDR3 is 13 residues. The CDR3 sequence: CASSSTGSDTQYF. The CDR3 region has the DNA TGTGCCAGCAGCTCTACAGGGTCAGATACGCAGTATTTT.

This sequence joins TRBV19 and TRBJ1-1, with unresolved D. V was cut by 3 bases and J by 0 bases, with 8 bases left in between. Germline V gene sequence: CDR1 LNHDA, CDR2 SQIVND (reference sequence). The length of the CDR3 is 14 residues. The CDR3 here is CASSMGRMNTEAFF. In nucleotides, the CDR3 is TGTGCCAGTAGTATGGGCAGGATGAACACTGAAGCTTTCTTT.

The chain recombines TRBV7-3 with TRBJ2-2; possibly TRBD1 for D (6 bases). CDR1 is SGHTA and CDR2 is FQGTGA in the germline V gene. The ends were cut back, 1 base at V and 1 base at J, with 10 bases in the middle. There are 16 residues in the CDR3. The CDR3 is CASSLITGKNTGELFF. The CDR3 DNA reads as TGTGCCAGCAGCTTAATCACAGGGAAGAACACCGGGGAGCTGTTTTTT.

This chain links TRBV7-8 with TRBJ1-1; D is undetermined. Germline lookup yields CDR1 SGHVS and CDR2 FQNEAQ. The length of the CDR3 is 14 residues. V was cut by 1 base and J by 0 bases, with 6 bases left in between. The CDR3 region has the DNA TGTGCCAGCAGCTTAGGGCGGATGAACACTGAAGCTTTCTTT. As protein: CASSLGRMNTEAFF.

The chain uses TRBV27 and TRBJ2-1; 11 positions match TRBD2. J was trimmed by 5 bases and V by 7 bases; bases with no gene match: 10. Germline V CDR1 and CDR2: MNHEY, SMNVEV (reference sequence). This CDR3 is 16 amino acids long. The DNA for the CDR3 is TGTGCCAGCAATCCCCGACTAGCGGGGATCAACAATGAGCAGTTCTTC. This encodes CASNPRLAGINNEQFF.

This clone was counted a single time. This rearrangement joins TRBV7-8 to TRBJ1-4; 8 nucleotides align to TRBD1. This CDR3 has 18 residues. Germline loops: CDR1 SGHVS, CDR2 FQNEAQ. The J segment lost 8 bases and the V segment lost 4 bases, leaving 18 bases of the junction unmatched. CDR3 region: CASSSHYQDRVGLEKLFF. The CDR3, as DNA: TGTGCCAGCAGCTCCCATTACCAGGACAGGGTCGGTCTCGAAAAACTGTTTTTT.

The rearrangement links TRBV4-1 to TRBJ2-7; tentative D call: TRBD2 (5 bases). The V and J ends lost 1 base and 3 bases respectively, with 19 bases between them. Looked up from germline, CDR1 is MGHRA and CDR2 is YSYEKL. This CDR3 comprises 17 residues. The CDR3 spells CASSQVPGFYKGYEQYF. In nucleotides, the CDR3 is TGCGCCAGCAGCCAAGTTCCGGGATTTTATAAGGGCTACGAGCAGTACTTC.

The chain has TRBV7-2 and TRBJ2-5; a possible D gene is TRBD2 (8 bases). The germline gives CDR1 SGHTA, CDR2 FQGNSA. The CDR3 consists of 18 residues. Trimming removed 5 bases from V and 0 bases from J, with 22 bases in between. CDR3 loop: CASSNDPGGGSYQETQYF. The CDR3 DNA follows: TGTGCCAGCAGCAATGATCCGGGAGGGGGCTCGTACCAAGAGACCCAGTACTTC.